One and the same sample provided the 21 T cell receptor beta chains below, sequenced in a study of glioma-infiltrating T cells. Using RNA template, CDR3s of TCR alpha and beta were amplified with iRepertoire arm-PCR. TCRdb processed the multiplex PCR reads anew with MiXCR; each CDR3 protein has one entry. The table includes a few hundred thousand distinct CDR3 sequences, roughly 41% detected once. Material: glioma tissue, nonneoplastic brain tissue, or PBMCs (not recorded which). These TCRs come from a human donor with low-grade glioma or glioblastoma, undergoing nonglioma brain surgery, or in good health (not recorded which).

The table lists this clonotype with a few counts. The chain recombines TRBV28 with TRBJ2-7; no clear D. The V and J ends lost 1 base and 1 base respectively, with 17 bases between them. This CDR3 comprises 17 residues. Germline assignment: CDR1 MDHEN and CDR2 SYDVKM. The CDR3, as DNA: TGTGCCAGCAGTTTATCCACCAACCCGATACAGTCCTACGAGCAGTACTTC. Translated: CASSLSTNPIQSYEQYF. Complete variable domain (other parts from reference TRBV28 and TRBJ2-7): DVKVTQSSRYLVKRTGEKVFLECVQDMDHENMFWYRQDPGLGLRLIYFSYDVKMKEKGDIPEGYSVSREKKERFSLILESASTNQTSMYLCASSLSTNPIQSYEQYFGPGTRLTVT.

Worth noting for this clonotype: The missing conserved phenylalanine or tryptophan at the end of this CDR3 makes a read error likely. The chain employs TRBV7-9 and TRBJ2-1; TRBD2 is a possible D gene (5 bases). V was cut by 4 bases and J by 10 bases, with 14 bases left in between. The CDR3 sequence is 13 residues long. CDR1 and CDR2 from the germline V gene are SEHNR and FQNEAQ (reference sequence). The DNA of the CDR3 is TGTGCCAGCAGCTCCCGGACTTTCCTCGAGCAGTTCCTC. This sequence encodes CASSSRTFLEQFL.

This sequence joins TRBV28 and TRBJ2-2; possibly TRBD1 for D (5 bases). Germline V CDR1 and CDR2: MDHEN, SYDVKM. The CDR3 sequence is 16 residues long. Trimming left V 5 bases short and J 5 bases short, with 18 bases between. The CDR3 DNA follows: TGTGCCAGCAGTGGAATGGACATCTTGAAGACCGGGGAGCTGTTTTTT. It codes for CASSGMDILKTGELFF.

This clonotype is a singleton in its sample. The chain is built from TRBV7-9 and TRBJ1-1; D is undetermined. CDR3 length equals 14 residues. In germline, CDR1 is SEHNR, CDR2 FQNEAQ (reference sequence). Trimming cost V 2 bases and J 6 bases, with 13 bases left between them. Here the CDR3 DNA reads TGTGCCAGCAGCTTATCGGCCAACGGAGCTGAAGCTTTCTTT. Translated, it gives CASSLSANGAEAFF.

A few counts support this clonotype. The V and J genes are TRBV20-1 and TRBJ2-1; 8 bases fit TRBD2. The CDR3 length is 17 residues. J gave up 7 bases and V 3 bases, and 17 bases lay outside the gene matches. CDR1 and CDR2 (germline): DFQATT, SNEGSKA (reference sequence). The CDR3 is CSARAGGRREKGNEQFF. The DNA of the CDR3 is TGCAGTGCTAGGGCTGGCGGGAGGCGGGAGAAGGGTAATGAGCAGTTCTTC.

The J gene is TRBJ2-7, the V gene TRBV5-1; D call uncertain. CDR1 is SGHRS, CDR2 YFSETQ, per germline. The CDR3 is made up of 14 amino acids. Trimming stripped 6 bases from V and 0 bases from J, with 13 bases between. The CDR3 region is CASTSLGSSYEQYF. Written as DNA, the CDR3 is TGCGCCAGCACCTCCCTCGGGTCCTCCTACGAGCAGTACTTC. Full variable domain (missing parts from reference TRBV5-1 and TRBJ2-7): KAGVTQTPRYLIKTRGQQVTLSCSPISGHRSVSWYQQTPGQGLQFLFEYFSETQRNKGNFPGRFSGRQFSNSRSEMNVSTLELGDSALYLCASTSLGSSYEQYFGPGTRLTVT.

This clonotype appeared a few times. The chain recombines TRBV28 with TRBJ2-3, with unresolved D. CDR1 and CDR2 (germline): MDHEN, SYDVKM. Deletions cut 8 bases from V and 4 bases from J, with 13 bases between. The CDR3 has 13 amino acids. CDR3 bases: TGTGCCAGCGGCAGCCAAAGCCCAGATACGCAGTATTTT. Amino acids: CASGSQSPDTQYF. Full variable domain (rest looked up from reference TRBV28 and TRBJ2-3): DVKVTQSSRYLVKRTGEKVFLECVQDMDHENMFWYRQDPGLGLRLIYFSYDVKMKEKGDIPEGYSVSREKKERFSLILESASTNQTSMYLCASGSQSPDTQYFGPGTRLTVL.

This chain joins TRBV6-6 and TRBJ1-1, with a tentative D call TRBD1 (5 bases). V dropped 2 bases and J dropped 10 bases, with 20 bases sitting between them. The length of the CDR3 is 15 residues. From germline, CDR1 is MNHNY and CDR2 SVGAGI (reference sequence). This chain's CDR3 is CASSYGREVLKGAFF. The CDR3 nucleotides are TGTGCCAGCAGTTACGGCAGGGAAGTCCTGAAAGGAGCTTTCTTT.

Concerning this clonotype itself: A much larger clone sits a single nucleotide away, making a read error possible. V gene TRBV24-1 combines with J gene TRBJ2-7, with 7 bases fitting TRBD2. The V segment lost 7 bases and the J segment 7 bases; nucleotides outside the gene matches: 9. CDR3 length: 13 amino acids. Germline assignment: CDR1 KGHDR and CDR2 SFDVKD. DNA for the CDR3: TGTGCCACCAGGGCTAGCGGCGGCTATGAGCAGTACTTC. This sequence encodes CATRASGGYEQYF.

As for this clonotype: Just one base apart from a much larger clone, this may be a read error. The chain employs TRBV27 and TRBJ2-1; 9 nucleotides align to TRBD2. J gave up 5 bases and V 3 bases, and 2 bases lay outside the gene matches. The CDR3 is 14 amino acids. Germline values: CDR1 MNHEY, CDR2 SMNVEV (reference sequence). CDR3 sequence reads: CASSFLAGHNEQFF. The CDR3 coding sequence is TGTGCCAGCAGTTTCCTAGCGGGACACAATGAGCAGTTCTTC.

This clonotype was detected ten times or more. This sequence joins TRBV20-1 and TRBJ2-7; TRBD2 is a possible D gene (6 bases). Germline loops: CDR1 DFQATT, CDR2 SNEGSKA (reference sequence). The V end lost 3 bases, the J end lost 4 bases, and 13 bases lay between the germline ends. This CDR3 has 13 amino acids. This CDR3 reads CSARAGGGYEQYF. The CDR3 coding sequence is TGCAGTGCTAGGGCAGGTGGGGGGTACGAGCAGTACTTC.

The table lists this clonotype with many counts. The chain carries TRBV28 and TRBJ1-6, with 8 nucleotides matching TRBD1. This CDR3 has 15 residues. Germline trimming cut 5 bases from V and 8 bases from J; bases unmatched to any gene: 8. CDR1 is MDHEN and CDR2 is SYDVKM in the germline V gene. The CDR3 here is CASSAYRGMDSPLHF. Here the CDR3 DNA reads TGTGCCAGCAGTGCCTACAGGGGGATGGATTCACCCCTCCACTTT.

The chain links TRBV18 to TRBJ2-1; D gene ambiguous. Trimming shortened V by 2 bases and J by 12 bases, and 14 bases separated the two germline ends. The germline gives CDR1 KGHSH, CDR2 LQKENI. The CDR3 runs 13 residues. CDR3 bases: TGTGCCAGCTCACCATCTAGAACCGAGGTGCAGTTCTTC. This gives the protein CASSPSRTEVQFF.

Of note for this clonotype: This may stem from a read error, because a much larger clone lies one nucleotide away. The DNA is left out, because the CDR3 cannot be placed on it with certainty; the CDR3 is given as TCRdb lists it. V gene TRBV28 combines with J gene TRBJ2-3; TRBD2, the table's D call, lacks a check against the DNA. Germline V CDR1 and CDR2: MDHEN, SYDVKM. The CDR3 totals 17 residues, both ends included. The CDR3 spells CASILVRAGGGTDTQYF.

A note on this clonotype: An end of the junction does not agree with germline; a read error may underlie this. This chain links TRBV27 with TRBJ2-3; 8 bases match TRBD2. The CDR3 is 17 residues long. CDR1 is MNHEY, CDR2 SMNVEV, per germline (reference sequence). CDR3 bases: TGTGCCAGCAGTCCCGCCCGGGTTAGCGGGACCACAGATACGCAGTACTTT. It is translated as CASSPARVSGTTDTQYF.

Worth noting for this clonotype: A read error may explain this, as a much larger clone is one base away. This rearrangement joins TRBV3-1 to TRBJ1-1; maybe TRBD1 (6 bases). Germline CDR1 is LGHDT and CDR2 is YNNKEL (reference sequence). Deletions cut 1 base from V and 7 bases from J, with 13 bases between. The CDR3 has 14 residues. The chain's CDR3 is CASSQVGATIEAFF. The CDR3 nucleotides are TGTGCCAGCAGCCAAGTGGGGGCAACGATTGAAGCTTTCTTT.

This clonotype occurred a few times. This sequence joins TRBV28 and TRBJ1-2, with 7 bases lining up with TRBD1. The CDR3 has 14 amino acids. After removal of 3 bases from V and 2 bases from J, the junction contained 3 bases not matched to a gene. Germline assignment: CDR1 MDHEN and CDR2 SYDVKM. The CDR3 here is CASSFPGQNYGYTF. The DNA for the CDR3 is TGTGCCAGCAGTTTTCCGGGACAGAACTATGGCTACACCTTC.

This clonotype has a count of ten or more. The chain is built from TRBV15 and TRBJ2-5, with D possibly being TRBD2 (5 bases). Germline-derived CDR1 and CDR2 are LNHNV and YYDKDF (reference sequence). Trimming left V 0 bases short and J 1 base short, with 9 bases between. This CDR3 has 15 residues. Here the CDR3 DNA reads TGTGCCACCAGCAGAGATCCCGGGGTCCAAGAGACCCAGTACTTC. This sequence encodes CATSRDPGVQETQYF.

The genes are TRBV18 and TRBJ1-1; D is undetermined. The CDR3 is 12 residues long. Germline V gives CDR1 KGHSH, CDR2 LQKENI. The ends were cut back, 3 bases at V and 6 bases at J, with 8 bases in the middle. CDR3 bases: TGTGCCAGCTCACCCAGTAGTCCTGAAGCTTTCTTT. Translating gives CASSPSSPEAFF.

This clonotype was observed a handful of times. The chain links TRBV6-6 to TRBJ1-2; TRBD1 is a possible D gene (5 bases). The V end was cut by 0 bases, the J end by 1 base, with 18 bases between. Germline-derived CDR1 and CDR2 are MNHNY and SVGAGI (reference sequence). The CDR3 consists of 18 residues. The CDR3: CASSYSVLRQNRNYGYTF. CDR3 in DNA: TGTGCCAGCAGTTACTCGGTACTTCGACAGAACCGTAACTATGGCTACACCTTC.

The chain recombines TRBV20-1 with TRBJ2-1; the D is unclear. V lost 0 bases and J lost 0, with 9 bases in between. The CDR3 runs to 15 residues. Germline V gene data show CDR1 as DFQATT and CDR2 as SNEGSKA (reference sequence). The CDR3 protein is CSAREQPVSYNEQFF. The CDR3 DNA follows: TGCAGTGCTAGAGAGCAACCAGTCTCCTACAATGAGCAGTTCTTC.